The entry below gives a single T cell receptor (beta chain) sequence along with its context. Its antigen remains unidentified. Only in-frame clones appear in the TCRdb table, and some are missing; sequencing was by immunoSEQ multiplex PCR. The data show some 16,000 clones, just under 80% seen once. The data originate from a study of chemoradiotherapy in HPV16-positive cancers. Germline V gene data show CDR1 as SGHTA and CDR2 as FQGNSA. Trimming took 3 bases from V and 1 from J, leaving 10 bases between them. The CDR3 has 14 amino acids. Whole-study findings and limits: Non-HPV-specific T cells did not expand in tumors during treatment, whereas candidate HPV-specific clones and E7-related motifs did.

The TCR comes from a human donor with HPV-associated anogenital cancer. The sample was taken from a patient who underwent chemoradiotherapy. The rearrangement joins TRBV7-2 to TRBJ2-7; possible D gene TRBD2, 5 bases. CDR3 nucleotides: TGTGCCAGCAGCTTTGGACTCCAGTCCTACGAGCAGTACTTC. It codes for CASSFGLQSYEQYF.